The present TCR beta chain was sequenced within a study of T cell repertoires in cytomegalovirus infection. Notes on the study in general: Across the ex vivo response, the dominant clonotypes were HLA-C-restricted CMV-specific TCR beta clonotypes.

About this clonotype itself: Antigen specificity is unknown.

One entry per CDR3 protein, called by TCRdb with MiXCR from the reads. Here the sample spans around 740,000 distinct CDR3 sequences, about 40% being singletons. In germline, CDR1 is DFQATT, CDR2 SNEGSKA (reference sequence). The CDR3 is made up of 16 amino acids. J was trimmed by 4 bases and V by 3 bases; bases with no gene match: 8. Sequenced: PBMCs. The V call is TRBV20-1, the J call TRBJ2-3, with 12 bases aligning to TRBD2. The sequence was obtained from a human donor in good health (CMV status not recorded). Some clones in this sample may be carry-over from other donors' samples. The chain's CDR3 is CSARRGLAGGADTQYF. CDR3 in DNA: TGCAGTGCTAGGAGGGGGCTAGCGGGAGGGGCAGATACGCAGTATTTT.